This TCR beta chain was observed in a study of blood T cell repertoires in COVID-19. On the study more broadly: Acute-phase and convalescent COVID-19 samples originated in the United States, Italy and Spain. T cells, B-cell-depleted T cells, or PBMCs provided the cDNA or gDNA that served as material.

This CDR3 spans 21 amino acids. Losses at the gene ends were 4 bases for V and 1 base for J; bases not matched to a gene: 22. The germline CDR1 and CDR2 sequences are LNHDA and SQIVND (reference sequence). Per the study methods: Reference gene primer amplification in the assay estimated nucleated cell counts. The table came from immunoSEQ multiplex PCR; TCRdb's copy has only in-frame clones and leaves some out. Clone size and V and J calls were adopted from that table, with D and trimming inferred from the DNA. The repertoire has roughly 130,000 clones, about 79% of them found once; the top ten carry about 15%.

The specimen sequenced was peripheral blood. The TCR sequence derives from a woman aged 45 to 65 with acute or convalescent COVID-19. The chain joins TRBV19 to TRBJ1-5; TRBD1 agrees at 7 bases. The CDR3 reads CASSTTPKTQGMVISNQPQHF. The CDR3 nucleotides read TGTGCCAGTAGTACGACCCCAAAAACACAGGGGATGGTCATCAGCAATCAGCCCCAGCATTTT. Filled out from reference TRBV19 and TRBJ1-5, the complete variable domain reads DGGITQSPKYLFRKEGQNVTLSCEQNLNHDAMYWYRQDPGQGLRLIYYSQIVNDFQKGDIAEGYSVSREKKESFPLTVTSAQKNPTAFYLCASSTTPKTQGMVISNQPQHFGDGTRLSIL.